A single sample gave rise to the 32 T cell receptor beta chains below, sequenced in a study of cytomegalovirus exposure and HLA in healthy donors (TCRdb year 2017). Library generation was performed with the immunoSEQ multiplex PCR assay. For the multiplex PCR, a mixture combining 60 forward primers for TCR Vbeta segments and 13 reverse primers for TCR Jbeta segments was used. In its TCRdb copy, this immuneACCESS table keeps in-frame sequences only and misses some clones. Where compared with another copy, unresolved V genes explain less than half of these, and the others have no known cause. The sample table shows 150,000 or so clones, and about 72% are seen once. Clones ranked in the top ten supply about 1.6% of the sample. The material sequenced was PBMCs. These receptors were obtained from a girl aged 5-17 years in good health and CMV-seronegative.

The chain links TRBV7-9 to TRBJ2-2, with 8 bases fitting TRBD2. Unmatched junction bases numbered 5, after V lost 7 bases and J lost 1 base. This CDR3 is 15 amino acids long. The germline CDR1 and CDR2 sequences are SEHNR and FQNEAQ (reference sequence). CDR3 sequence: CASNPSGRNTGELFF. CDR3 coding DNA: TGTGCCAGCAACCCTAGCGGGCGGAACACCGGGGAGCTGTTTTTT. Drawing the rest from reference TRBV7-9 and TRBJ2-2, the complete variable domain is DTGVSQNPRHKITKRGQNVTFRCDPISEHNRLYWYRQTLGQGPEFLTYFQNEAQLEKSRLLSDRFSAERPKGSFSTLEIQRTEQGDSAMYLCASNPSGRNTGELFFGEGSRLTVL.

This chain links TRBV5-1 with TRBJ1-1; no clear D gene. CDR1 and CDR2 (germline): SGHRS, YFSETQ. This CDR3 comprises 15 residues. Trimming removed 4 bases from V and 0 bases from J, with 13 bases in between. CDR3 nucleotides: TGCGCCAGCAGCGCGACGGGAGCCATGAACACTGAAGCTTTCTTT. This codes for CASSATGAMNTEAFF.

The DNA for the CDR3 is TGTGCCAGCAGTGAAGTGAGGGATGAGCAGTTCTTC. This codes for CASSEVRDEQFF. This chain connects TRBV6-1 to TRBJ2-1; TRBD2 is a possible D gene (5 bases). V shed 1 base and J shed 8 bases, with 6 bases lying between them. Germline V CDR1 and CDR2: MNHNS, SASEGT. This CDR3 is built from 12 residues.

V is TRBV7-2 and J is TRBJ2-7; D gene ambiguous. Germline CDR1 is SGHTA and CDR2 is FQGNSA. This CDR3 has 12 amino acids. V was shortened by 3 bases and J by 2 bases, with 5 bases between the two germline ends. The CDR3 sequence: CASSLTTYEQYF. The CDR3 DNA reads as TGTGCCAGCAGCTTGACAACCTACGAGCAGTACTTC.

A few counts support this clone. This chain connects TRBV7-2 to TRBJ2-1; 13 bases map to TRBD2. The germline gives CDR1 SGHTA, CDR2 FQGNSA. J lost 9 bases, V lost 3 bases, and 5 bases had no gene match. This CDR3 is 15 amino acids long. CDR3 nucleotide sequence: TGTGCCAGCAGCTTCTCACTAGCGGGGGGGCGTGAGCAGTTCTTC. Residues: CASSFSLAGGREQFF.

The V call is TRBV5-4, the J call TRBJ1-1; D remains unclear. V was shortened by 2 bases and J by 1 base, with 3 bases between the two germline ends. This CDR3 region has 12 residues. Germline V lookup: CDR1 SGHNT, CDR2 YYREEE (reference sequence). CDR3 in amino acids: CASSFQNTEAFF. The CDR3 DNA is TGTGCCAGCAGCTTCCAGAACACTGAAGCTTTCTTT. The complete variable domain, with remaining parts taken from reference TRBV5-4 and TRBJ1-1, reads ETGVTQSPTHLIKTRGQQVTLRCSSQSGHNTVSWYQQALGQGPQFIFQYYREEENGRGNFPPRFSGLQFPNYSSELNVNALELDDSALYLCASSFQNTEAFFGQGTRLTVV.

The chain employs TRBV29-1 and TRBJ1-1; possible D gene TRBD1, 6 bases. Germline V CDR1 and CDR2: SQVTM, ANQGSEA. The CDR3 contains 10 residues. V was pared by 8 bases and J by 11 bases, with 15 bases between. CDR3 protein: CSYYREGAFF. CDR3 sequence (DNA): TGCAGCTACTACAGGGAGGGGGCTTTCTTT.

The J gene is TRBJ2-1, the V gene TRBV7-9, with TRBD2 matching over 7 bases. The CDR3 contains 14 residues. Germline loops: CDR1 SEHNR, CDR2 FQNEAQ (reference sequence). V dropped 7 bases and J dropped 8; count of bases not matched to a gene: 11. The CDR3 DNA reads TGTGCCAGCACCCCTAGCGGTATTGGGGATGAGCAGTTCTTC. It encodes CASTPSGIGDEQFF. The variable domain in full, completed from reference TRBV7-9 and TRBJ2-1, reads DTGVSQNPRHKITKRGQNVTFRCDPISEHNRLYWYRQTLGQGPEFLTYFQNEAQLEKSRLLSDRFSAERPKGSFSTLEIQRTEQGDSAMYLCASTPSGIGDEQFFGPGTRLTVL.

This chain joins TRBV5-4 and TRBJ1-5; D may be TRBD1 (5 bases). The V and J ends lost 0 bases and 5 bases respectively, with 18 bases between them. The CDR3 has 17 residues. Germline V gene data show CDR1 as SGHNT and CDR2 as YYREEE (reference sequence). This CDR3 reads CASSLARRQSLDQPQHF. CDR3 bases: TGTGCCAGCAGCTTGGCCAGGAGACAGAGTTTAGATCAGCCCCAGCATTTT.

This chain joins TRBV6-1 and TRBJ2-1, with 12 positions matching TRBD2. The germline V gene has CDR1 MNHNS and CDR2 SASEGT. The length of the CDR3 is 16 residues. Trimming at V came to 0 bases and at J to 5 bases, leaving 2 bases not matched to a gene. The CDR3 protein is CASSEALAGGHNEQFF. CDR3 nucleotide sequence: TGTGCCAGCAGTGAAGCCCTAGCGGGGGGGCACAATGAGCAGTTCTTC.

CDR3 protein: CASSLAATGETQYF. CDR3 DNA: TGCGCCAGCAGCTTGGCTGCAACGGGAGAGACCCAGTACTTC. The rearrangement joins TRBV5-1 to TRBJ2-5, with no clear D. Germline V lookup: CDR1 SGHRS, CDR2 YFSETQ. V was pared by 0 bases and J by 4 bases, with 10 bases between. CDR3 size: 14 residues.

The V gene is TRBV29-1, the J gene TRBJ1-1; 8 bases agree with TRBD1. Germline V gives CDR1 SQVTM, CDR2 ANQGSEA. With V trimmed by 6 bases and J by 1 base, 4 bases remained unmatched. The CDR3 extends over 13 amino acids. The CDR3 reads CSVRTGTNTEAFF. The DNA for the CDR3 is TGCAGCGTGAGGACAGGGACGAACACTGAAGCTTTCTTT.

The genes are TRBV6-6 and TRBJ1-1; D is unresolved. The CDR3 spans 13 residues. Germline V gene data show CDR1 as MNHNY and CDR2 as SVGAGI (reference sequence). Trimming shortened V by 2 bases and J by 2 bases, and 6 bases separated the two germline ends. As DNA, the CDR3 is TGTGCCAGCAGTTACGAGGCCAACACTGAAGCTTTCTTT. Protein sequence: CASSYEANTEAFF.

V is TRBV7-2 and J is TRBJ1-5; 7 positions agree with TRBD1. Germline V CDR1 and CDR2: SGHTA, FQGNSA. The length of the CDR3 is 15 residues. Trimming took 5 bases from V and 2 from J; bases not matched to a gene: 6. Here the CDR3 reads CASSLGQDRNQPQHF. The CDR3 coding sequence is TGTGCCAGCAGCCTAGGACAGGACCGCAATCAGCCCCAGCATTTT.

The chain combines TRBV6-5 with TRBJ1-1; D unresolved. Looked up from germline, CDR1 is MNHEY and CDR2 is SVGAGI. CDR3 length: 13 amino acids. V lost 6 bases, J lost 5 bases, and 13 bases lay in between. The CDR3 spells CASRNQEATEAFF. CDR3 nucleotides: TGTGCCAGCAGGAACCAAGAAGCGACTGAAGCTTTCTTT.

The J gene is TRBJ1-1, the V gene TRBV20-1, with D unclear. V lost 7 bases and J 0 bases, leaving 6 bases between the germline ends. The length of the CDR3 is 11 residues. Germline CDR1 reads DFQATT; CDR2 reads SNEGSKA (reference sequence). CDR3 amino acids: CSVPMNTEAFF. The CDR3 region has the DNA TGCAGTGTCCCTATGAACACTGAAGCTTTCTTT.

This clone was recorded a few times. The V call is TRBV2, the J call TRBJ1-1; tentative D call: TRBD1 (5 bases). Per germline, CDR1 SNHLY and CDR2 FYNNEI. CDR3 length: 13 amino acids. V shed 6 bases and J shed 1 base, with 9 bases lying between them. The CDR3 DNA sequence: TGTGCCAGCAGGTATGACAGGAACACTGAAGCTTTCTTT. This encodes CASRYDRNTEAFF.

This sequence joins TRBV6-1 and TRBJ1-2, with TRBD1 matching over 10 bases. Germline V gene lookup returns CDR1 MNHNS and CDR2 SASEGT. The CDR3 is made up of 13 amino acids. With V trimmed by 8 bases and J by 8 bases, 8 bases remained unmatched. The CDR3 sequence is CASRDRGFDGYTF. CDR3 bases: TGTGCCAGCCGGGACAGGGGCTTCGACGGCTACACCTTC.

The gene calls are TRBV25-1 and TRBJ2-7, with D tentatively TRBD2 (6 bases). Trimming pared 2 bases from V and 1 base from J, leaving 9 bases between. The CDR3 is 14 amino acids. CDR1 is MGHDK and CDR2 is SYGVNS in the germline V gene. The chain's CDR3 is CASSEGGLSYEQYF. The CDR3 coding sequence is TGTGCCAGCAGTGAAGGGGGACTGTCCTACGAGCAGTACTTC.

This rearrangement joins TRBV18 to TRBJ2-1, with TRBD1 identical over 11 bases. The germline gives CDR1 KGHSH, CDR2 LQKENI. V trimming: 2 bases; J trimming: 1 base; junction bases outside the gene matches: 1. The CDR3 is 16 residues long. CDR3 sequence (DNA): TGTGCCAGCTCACCAGGGACAGGGGGATCCTACAATGAGCAGTTCTTC. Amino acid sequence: CASSPGTGGSYNEQFF.

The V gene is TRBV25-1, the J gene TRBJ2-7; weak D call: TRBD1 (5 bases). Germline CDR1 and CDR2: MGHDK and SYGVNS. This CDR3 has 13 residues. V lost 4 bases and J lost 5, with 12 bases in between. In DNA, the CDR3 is TGTGCCAGCAGTGTCAGGGATAAACACGAGCAGTACTTC. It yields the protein CASSVRDKHEQYF.

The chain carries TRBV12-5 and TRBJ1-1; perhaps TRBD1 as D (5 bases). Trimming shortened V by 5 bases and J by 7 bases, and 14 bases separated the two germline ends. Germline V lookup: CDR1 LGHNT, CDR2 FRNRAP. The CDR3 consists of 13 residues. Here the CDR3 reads CASGPQQVLEAFF. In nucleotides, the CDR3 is TGTGCTAGTGGTCCTCAACAGGTCCTTGAAGCTTTCTTT.

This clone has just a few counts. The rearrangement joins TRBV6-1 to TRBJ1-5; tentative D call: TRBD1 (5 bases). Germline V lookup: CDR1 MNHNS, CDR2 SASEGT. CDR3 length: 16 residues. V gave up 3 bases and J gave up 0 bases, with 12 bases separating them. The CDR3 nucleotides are TGTGCCAGCAGTGACAGGGCCACTTATAGCAATCAGCCCCAGCATTTT. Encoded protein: CASSDRATYSNQPQHF.

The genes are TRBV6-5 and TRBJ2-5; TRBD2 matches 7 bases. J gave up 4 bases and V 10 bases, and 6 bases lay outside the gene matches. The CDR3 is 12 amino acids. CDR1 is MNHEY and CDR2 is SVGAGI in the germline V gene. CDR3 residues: CATTGGRETQYF. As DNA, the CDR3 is TGTGCCACTACGGGGGGAAGAGAGACCCAGTACTTC.

The CDR3 is CASSISQGNHEQYF. For the CDR3, the DNA is TGTGCCAGTAGTATATCGCAGGGGAACCACGAGCAGTACTTC. The chain combines TRBV19 with TRBJ2-7, with D perhaps TRBD1 (6 bases). The CDR3 totals 14 residues. The V end lost 2 bases, the J end lost 5 bases, and 13 bases lay between the germline ends. The germline V gene encodes CDR1 LNHDA and CDR2 SQIVND (reference sequence).

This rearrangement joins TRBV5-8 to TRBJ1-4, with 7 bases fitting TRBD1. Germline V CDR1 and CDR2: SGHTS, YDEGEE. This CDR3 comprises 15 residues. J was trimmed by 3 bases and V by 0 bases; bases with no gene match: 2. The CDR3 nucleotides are TGTGCCAGCAGCTTGGGAGGGACAGCTAATGAAAAACTGTTTTTT. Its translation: CASSLGGTANEKLFF.

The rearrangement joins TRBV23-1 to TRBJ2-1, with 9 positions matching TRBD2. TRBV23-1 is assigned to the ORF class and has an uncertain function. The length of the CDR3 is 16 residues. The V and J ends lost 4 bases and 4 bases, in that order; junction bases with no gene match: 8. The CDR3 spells CASSLPAGGIYNEQFF. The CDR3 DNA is TGCGCCAGCAGTCTCCCAGCGGGGGGAATTTACAATGAGCAGTTCTTC.

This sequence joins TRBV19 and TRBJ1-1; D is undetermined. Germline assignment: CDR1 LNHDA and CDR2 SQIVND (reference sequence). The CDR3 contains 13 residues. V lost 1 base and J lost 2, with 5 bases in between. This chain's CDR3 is CASSIGSNTEAFF. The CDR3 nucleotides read TGTGCCAGTAGTATAGGGAGTAACACTGAAGCTTTCTTT.

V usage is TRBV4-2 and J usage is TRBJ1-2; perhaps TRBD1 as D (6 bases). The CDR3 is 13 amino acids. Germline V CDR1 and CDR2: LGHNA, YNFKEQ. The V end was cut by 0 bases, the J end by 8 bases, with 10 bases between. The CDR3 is CASSQDIQGGYTF. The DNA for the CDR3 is TGTGCCAGCAGCCAAGATATACAGGGCGGCTACACCTTC.

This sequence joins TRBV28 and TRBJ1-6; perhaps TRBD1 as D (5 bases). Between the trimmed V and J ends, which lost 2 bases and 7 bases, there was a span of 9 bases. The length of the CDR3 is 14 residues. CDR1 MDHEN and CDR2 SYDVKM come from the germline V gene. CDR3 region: CASSLTRGNSPLHF. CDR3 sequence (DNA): TGTGCCAGCAGTTTAACACGGGGGAATTCACCCCTCCACTTT.

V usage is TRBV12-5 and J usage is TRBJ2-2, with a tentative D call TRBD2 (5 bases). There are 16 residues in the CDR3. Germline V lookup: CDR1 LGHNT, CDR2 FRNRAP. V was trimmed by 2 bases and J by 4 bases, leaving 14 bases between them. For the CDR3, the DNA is TGTGCTAGTGGTTTGTCCAGGTGGAGCGGCACCGGGGAGCTGTTTTTT. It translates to CASGLSRWSGTGELFF.

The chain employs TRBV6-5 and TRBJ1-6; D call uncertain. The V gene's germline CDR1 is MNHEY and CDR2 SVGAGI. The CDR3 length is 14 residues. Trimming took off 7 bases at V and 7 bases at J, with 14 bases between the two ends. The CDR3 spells CASTLVGGNSPLHF. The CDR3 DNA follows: TGTGCCAGCACCCTCGTGGGCGGGAATTCACCCCTCCACTTT.